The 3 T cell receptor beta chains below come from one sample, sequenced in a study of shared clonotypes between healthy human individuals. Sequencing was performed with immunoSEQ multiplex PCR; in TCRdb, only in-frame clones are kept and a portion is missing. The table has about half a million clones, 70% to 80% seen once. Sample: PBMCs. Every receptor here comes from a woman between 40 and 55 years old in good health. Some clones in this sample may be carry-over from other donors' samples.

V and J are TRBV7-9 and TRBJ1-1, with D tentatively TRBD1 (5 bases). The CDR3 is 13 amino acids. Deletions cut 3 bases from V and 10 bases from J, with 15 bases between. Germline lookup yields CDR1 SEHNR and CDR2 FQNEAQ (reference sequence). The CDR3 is CASSLMGRESAFF. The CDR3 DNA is TGTGCCAGCAGCTTGATGGGCAGGGAGTCAGCTTTCTTT.

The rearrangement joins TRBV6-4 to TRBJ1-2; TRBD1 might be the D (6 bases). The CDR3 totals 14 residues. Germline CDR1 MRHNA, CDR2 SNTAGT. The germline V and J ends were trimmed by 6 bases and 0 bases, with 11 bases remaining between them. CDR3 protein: CASRTGVANYGYTF. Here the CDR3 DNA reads TGTGCCAGCAGGACAGGAGTAGCTAACTATGGCTACACCTTC.

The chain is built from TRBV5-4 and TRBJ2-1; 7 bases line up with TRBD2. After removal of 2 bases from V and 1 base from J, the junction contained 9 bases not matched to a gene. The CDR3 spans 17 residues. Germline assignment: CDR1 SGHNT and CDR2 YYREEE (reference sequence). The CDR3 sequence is CASSFTRFSGSYNEQFF. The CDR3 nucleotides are TGTGCCAGCAGCTTTACGCGTTTTAGCGGGTCCTACAATGAGCAGTTCTTC.